Shown below are 14 T cell receptor beta chains from a single sample sequenced in a study of brain T cells in children with intractable seizures. Time point defined: blood from clinic visit 5 months post-surgery; TSC patient then seizure free. Sequencing used immunoSEQ multiplex PCR; TCRdb keeps in-frame clones, though not all of them. The data show hundreds of thousands of clones, with over 90% seen just once and around 5% held by the top ten. The sample was peripheral blood, taken more than 4 months after surgery. Receptors were obtained from a boy less than two years old with tuberous sclerosis and intractable seizures.

This clone was counted once. The chain couples TRBV5-8 to TRBJ1-2; D ambiguous. The germline CDR1 and CDR2 sequences are SGHTS and YDEGEE. The CDR3 runs 15 residues. V was clipped by 2 bases and J by 8 bases, with 19 bases between them. The CDR3 DNA sequence: TGTGCCAGCAGCTTAAGGTCGCCTGGCAGAGGGGGCTACACCTTC. This sequence encodes CASSLRSPGRGGYTF. Using reference TRBV5-8 and TRBJ1-2 for the parts outside the CDR3, the full variable domain is EAGVTQSPTHLIKTRGQQATLRCSPISGHTSVYWYQQALGLGLQFLLWYDEGEERNRGNFPPRFSGRQFPNYSSELNVNALELEDSALYLCASSLRSPGRGGYTFGSGTRLTVV.

This clone has more than one count but fewer than ten. The chain is built from TRBV5-1 and TRBJ1-1; 7 nucleotides align to TRBD1. V shed 2 bases, J shed 3 bases, and the junction held 1 base outside the gene matches. The CDR3 is 13 residues long. Germline CDR1 SGHRS, CDR2 YFSETQ. The CDR3 DNA sequence: TGCGCCAGCAGCTTCGACAGGGACACTGAAGCTTTCTTT. This encodes CASSFDRDTEAFF.

This clone was counted a single time. This chain uses TRBV7-2 with TRBJ1-3; D may be TRBD1 (5 bases). V gave up 3 bases and J gave up 7 bases, with 10 bases separating them. CDR1 and CDR2 (germline): SGHTA, FQGNSA. The CDR3 spans 13 residues. This CDR3 reads CASSFLGGNTIYF. In nucleotides, the CDR3 is TGTGCCAGCAGCTTTCTGGGGGGGAACACCATATATTTT.

In DNA form, the CDR3 reads TGTGCCAGCAGTTCTCCGGGACAGTATAATTCACCCCTCCACTTT. This translates into CASSSPGQYNSPLHF. The chain combines TRBV5-8 with TRBJ1-6; 7 bases line up with TRBD1. The germline CDR1 and CDR2 sequences are SGHTS and YDEGEE. The V and J ends lost 5 bases and 4 bases, in that order; junction bases with no gene match: 6. This CDR3 is built from 15 residues.

This rearrangement joins TRBV5-4 to TRBJ1-1; 7 bases align to TRBD1. The CDR3 is 17 amino acids. J was trimmed by 0 bases and V by 1 base; bases with no gene match: 9. The V gene's germline CDR1 is SGHNT and CDR2 YYREEE (reference sequence). Here the CDR3 reads CASSLFKTDRVNTEAFF. The CDR3 nucleotides read TGTGCCAGCAGCTTGTTTAAGACCGACAGGGTGAACACTGAAGCTTTCTTT.

The gene calls are TRBV5-6 and TRBJ2-7; D is unresolved. Germline V gene lookup returns CDR1 SGHDT and CDR2 YYEEEE. Trimming took 6 bases from V and 0 from J, leaving 13 bases between them. The CDR3 has 14 residues. CDR3 loop: CASMDGAYSYEQYF. The CDR3 DNA reads as TGTGCCAGCATGGACGGCGCATACTCCTACGAGCAGTACTTC.

The chain has TRBV12-3 or TRBV12-4 and TRBJ1-1; D remains unclear. This CDR3 comprises 11 residues. V was shortened by 5 bases and J by 7 bases, with 8 bases between the two germline ends. CDR3 in DNA: TGTGCCAGCAGTGCAATCGGTGAAGCTTTCTTT. This codes for CASSAIGEAFF.

This chain uses TRBV13 with TRBJ2-7, with 7 bases that match TRBD2. CDR1 PRHDT and CDR2 FYEKMQ come from the germline V gene (reference sequence). With V trimmed by 3 bases and J by 2 bases, 4 bases remained unmatched. The CDR3 length is 14 residues. The CDR3 region has the DNA TGTGCCAGCAGCTTGGGGCTAGCGGCCTACGAGCAGTACTTC. It codes for CASSLGLAAYEQYF.

CDR3 coding DNA: TGTGCCAGCAGCTCCGGGACAGCCGTTTCGGGTGAAAAACTGTTTTTT. Translated: CASSSGTAVSGEKLFF. The chain joins TRBV6-2 or TRBV6-3 to TRBJ1-4; 7 bases match TRBD1. Germline lookup yields CDR1 MNHEY and CDR2 SVGEGT. CDR3 length: 16 residues. V lost 6 bases, J lost 7 bases, and 14 bases stayed unmatched.

V and J are TRBV21-1 and TRBJ2-1; TRBD2, as called in the table, went unchecked against the DNA. TRBV21-1 is a pseudogene. This CDR3 comprises 14 residues. CDR3: CASSKVATSGEQFF. CDR3 in DNA: TGTGCCAGCAGCAAAGTGGCGACTAGCGGTGAGCAGTTCTTC.

The chain is built from TRBV25-1 and TRBJ2-7; D possibly matches TRBD1 or TRBD2 (7 bases each). Germline assignment: CDR1 MGHDK and CDR2 SYGVNS. The CDR3 totals 13 residues. Trimming left V 6 bases short and J 4 bases short, with 13 bases between. The chain's CDR3 is CASSPRGGYEQYF. The CDR3 coding sequence is TGTGCCAGCAGCCCCAGGGGGGGGTACGAGCAGTACTTC.

The chain has TRBV19 and TRBJ1-2; maybe TRBD1 (5 bases). The CDR3 length is 15 residues. The germline V gene encodes CDR1 LNHDA and CDR2 SQIVND (reference sequence). V was shortened by 3 bases and J by 4 bases, with 15 bases between the two germline ends. The CDR3 DNA follows: TGTGCCAGTAGTATGGCGGTCAGGGCCTCCTATGGCTACACCTTC. Translated, it gives CASSMAVRASYGYTF.

The chain links TRBV6-2 or TRBV6-3 to TRBJ2-1; 7 positions agree with TRBD2. The CDR3 loop spans 19 amino acids. Germline CDR1 MNHEY, CDR2 SVGEGT. The V and J ends lost 2 bases and 4 bases, in that order; junction bases with no gene match: 17. CDR3 in DNA: TGTGCCAGCAGTTACCCGCAGTTTGGACGGGACTATATTTACAATGAGCAGTTCTTC. Its protein product is CASSYPQFGRDYIYNEQFF.

The J gene is TRBJ1-2, the V gene TRBV7-9, with no clear D. The CDR3 is made up of 14 amino acids. V shed 0 bases and J shed 3 bases, with 8 bases lying between them. CDR1 and CDR2 from the germline V gene are SEHNR and FQNEAQ (reference sequence). The CDR3 region is CASSLAPGDYGYTF. In nucleotides, the CDR3 is TGTGCCAGCAGCTTAGCGCCGGGCGACTATGGCTACACCTTC.